This paragraph reports one TCR beta chain. What it binds is not known. Clones were read by immunoSEQ multiplex PCR, and TCRdb kept only the in-frame ones, dropping some. The table has 410,000 or so clones, 80% to 95% seen once. The data derive from a study of Ad26.COV2.S vaccination and SARS-CoV-2 variants. Across the study: The vaccine Ad26.COV2.S was put into the muscle once, or twice with 56 days between. Study-level findings and limits: After vaccination, reports described spike-specific CD8+ and CD4+ T cell responses as showing substantial breadth.

Specified treatment: 15 to 20 received Ad26.COV2.S at low or high dose, single or two shots; 5 received placebo; per-sample allocation not given. Material that was analyzed had been drawn on day 63 after the first vaccine or placebo injection. It was Wuhan-strain SARS-CoV-2 spike that the Ad26 vaccine vector expressed. With V trimmed by 4 bases and J by 3 bases, 6 bases remained unmatched. CDR3 length equals 15 residues. Germline-derived CDR1 and CDR2 are LNHDA and SQIVND (reference sequence). The V gene is TRBV19, the J gene TRBJ2-7; TRBD1 matches 10 bases. Sequenced material: peripheral blood, taken in a trial of Ad26.COV2.S vaccine versus placebo. The TCR comes from a person aged 18-65 years who received the Ad26.COV2.S COVID-19 vaccine or a placebo. The CDR3 loop is CASSTGQGTIYEQYF. The CDR3 nucleotides are TGTGCCAGTAGTACGGGACAGGGGACGATCTACGAGCAGTACTTC.